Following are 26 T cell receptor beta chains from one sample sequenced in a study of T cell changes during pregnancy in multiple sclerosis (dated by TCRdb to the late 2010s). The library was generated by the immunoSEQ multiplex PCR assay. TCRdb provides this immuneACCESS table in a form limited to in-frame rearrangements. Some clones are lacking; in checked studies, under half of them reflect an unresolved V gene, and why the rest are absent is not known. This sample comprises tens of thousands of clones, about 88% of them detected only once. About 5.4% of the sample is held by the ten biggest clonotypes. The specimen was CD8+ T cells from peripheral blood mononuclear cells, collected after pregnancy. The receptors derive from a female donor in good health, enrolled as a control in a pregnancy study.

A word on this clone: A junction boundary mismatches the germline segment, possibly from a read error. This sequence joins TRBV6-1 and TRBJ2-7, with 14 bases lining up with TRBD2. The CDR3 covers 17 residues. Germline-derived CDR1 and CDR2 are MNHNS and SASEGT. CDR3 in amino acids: CASREGLAGGPPYEQYF. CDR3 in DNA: TGTGCCAGCAGGGAAGGACTAGCGGGGGGCCCCCCCTACGAGCAGTACTTC.

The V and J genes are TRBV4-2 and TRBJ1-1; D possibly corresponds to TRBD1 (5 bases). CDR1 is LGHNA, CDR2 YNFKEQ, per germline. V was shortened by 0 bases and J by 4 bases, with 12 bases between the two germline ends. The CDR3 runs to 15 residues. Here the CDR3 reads CASSQDGYGGTEAFF. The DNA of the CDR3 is TGTGCCAGCAGCCAAGATGGGTACGGGGGCACTGAAGCTTTCTTT.

The CDR3 spells CATGGYEQYF. CDR3 DNA sequence: TGTGCCACCGGGGGCTACGAGCAGTACTTC. The gene calls are TRBV6-6 and TRBJ2-7; possibly TRBD2 for D (6 bases). The CDR3 totals 10 residues. Germline V gives CDR1 MNHNY, CDR2 SVGAGI (reference sequence). The V gene lost 10 bases and the J gene lost 3 bases, with 7 bases spanning the gap.

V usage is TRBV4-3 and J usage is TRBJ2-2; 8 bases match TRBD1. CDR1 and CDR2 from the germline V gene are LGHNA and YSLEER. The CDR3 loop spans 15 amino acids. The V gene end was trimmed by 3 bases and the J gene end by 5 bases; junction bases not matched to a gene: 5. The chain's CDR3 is CASSQGQATTGELFF. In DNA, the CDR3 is TGCGCCAGCAGCCAGGGACAGGCTACTACCGGGGAGCTGTTTTTT.

CDR3 sequence reads: CASSSSNVRETQYF. CDR3 DNA sequence: TGTGCCAGCAGCTCCAGTAACGTCCGAGAGACCCAGTACTTC. The chain uses TRBV7-8 and TRBJ2-5; D gene unclear. V was clipped by 4 bases and J by 4 bases, with 13 bases between them. The germline gives CDR1 SGHVS, CDR2 FQNEAQ. The CDR3 is 14 residues long.

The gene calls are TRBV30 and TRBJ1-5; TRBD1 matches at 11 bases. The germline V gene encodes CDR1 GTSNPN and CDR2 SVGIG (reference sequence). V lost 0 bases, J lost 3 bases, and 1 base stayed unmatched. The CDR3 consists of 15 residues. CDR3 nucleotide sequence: TGTGCCTGGAGTGTGGGACAGGGGGTCAATCAGCCCCAGCATTTT. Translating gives CAWSVGQGVNQPQHF. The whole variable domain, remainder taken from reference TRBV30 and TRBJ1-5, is SQTIHQWPATLVQPVGSPLSLECTVEGTSNPNLYWYRQAAGRGLQLLFYSVGIGQISSEVPQNLSASRPQDRQFILSSKKLLLSDSGFYLCAWSVGQGVNQPQHFGDGTRLSIL.

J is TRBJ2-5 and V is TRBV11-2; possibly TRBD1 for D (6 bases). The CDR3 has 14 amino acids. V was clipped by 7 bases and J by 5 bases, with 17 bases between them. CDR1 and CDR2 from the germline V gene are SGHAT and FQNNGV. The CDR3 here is CASKPYRVWETQYF. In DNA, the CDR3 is TGTGCCAGCAAACCATACAGGGTGTGGGAGACCCAGTACTTC.

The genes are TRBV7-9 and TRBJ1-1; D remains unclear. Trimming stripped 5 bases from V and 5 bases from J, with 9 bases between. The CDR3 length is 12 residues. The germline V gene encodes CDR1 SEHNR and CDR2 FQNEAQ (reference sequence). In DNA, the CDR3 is TGTGCCAGCAGCCTCCCTCGGACTGAAGCTTTCTTT. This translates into CASSLPRTEAFF.

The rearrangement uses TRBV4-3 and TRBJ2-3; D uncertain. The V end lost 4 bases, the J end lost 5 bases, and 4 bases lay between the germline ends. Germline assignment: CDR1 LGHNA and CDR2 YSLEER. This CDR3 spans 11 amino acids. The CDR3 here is CASSPGDTQYF. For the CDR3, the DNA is TGCGCCAGCAGCCCGGGAGATACGCAGTATTTT.

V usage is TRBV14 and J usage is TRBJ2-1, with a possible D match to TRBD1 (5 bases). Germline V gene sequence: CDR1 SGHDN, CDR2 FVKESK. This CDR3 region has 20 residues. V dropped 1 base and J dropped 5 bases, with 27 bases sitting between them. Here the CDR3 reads CASSQVYELYRGRVDNEQFF. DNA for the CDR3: TGTGCCAGCAGCCAAGTTTACGAATTGTATAGGGGAAGGGTAGACAATGAGCAGTTCTTC.

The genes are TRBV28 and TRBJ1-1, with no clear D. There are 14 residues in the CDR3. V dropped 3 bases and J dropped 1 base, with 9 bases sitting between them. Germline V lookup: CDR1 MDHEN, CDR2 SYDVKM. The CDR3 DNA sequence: TGTGCCAGCAGTTTGTTGGGAGAGAACACTGAAGCTTTCTTT. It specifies CASSLLGENTEAFF. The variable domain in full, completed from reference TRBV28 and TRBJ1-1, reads DVKVTQSSRYLVKRTGEKVFLECVQDMDHENMFWYRQDPGLGLRLIYFSYDVKMKEKGDIPEGYSVSREKKERFSLILESASTNQTSMYLCASSLLGENTEAFFGQGTRLTVV.

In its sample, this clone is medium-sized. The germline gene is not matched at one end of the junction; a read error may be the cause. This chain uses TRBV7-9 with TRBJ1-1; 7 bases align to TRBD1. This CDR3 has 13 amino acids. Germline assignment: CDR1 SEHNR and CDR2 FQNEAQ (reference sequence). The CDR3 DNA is TGTGCCAGCAGCCCACAGGGGAACGCTGAAGCTTTCTTT. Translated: CASSPQGNAEAFF.

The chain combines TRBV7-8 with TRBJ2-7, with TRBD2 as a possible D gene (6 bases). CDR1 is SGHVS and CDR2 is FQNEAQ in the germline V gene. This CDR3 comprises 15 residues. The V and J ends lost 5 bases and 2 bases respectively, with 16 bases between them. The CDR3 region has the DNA TGTGCCAGCAGCCACTGGACTACTGGGGCCTACGAGCAGTACTTC. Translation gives CASSHWTTGAYEQYF.

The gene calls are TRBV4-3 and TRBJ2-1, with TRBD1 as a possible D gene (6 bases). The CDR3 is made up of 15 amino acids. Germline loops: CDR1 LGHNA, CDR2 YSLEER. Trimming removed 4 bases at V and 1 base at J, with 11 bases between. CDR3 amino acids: CASSRAGESYNEQFF. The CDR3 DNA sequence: TGCGCCAGCAGCCGGGCAGGGGAGTCCTACAATGAGCAGTTCTTC.

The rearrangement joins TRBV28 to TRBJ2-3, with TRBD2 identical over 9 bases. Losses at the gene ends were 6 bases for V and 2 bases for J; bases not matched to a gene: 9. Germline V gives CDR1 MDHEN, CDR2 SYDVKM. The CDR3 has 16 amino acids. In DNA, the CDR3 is TGTGCCAGCAGCCCCGTCGCGGGGGGGCCCACAGATACGCAGTATTTT. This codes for CASSPVAGGPTDTQYF.

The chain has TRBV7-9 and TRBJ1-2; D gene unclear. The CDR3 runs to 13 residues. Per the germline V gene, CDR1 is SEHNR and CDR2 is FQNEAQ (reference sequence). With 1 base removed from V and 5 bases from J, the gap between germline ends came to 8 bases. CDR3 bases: TGTGCCAGCAGCTTAGTGGAGCTTTATGGCTACACCTTC. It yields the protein CASSLVELYGYTF.

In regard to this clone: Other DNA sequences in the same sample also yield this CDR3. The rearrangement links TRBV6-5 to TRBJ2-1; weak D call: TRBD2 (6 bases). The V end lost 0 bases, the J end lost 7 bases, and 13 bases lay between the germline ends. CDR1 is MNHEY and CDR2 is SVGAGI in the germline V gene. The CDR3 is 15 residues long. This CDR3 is CASSYSGTGGNEQFF. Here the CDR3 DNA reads TGTGCCAGCAGTTACTCTGGGACTGGGGGGAATGAGCAGTTCTTC.

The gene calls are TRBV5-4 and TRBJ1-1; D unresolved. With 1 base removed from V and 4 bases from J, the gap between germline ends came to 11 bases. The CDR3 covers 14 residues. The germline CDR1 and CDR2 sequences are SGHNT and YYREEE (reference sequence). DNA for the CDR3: TGTGCCAGCAGCTTGCGACGGGTGGGCACTGAAGCTTTCTTT. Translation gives CASSLRRVGTEAFF.

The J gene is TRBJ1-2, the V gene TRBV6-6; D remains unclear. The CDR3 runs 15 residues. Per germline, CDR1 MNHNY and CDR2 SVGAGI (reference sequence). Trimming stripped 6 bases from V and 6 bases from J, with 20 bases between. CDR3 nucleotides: TGTGCCAGCAGCCGACGTACACTGAGTGGAGATGGCTACACCTTC. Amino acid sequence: CASSRRTLSGDGYTF.

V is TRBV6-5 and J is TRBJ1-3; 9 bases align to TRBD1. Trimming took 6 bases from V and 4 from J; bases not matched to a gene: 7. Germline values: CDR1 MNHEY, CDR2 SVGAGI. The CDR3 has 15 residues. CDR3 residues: CASSRGTGKGNTIYF. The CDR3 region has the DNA TGTGCCAGCAGCCGCGGGACAGGGAAGGGAAACACCATATATTTT.

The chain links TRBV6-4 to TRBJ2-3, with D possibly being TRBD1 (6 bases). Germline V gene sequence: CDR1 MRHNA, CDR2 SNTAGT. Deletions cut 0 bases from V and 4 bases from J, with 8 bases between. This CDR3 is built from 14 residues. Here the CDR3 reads CASSDSGGADTQYF. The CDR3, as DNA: TGTGCCAGCAGTGACTCAGGGGGTGCAGATACGCAGTATTTT.

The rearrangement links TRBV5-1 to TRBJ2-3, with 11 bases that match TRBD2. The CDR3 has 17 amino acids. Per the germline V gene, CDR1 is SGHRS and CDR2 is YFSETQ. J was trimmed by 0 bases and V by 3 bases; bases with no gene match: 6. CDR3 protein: CASSSLAGGFSTDTQYF. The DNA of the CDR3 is TGCGCCAGCAGCTCATTAGCGGGGGGGTTTAGCACAGATACGCAGTATTTT.

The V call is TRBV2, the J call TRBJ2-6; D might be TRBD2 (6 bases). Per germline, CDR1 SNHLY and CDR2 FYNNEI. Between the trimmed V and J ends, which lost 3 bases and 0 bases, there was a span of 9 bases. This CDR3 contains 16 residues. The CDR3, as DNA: TGTGCCAGCAGTGAGGAGGGGTACTCTGGGGCCAACGTCCTGACTTTC. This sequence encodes CASSEEGYSGANVLTF.

CDR3 residues: CASSLVRSSYNEQFF. CDR3 in DNA: TGTGCCAGCAGCTTGGTCAGGTCCTCCTACAATGAGCAGTTCTTC. The chain couples TRBV5-6 to TRBJ2-1; D ambiguous. The V end was cut by 0 bases, the J end by 0 bases, with 7 bases between. CDR3 size: 15 residues. Germline V gives CDR1 SGHDT, CDR2 YYEEEE.

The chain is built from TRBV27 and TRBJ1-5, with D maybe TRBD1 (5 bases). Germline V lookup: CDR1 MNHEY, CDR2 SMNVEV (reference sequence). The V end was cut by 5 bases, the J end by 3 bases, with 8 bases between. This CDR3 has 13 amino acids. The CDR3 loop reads CASSVQVNQPQHF. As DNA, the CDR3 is TGTGCCAGCAGTGTACAGGTCAATCAGCCCCAGCATTTT.

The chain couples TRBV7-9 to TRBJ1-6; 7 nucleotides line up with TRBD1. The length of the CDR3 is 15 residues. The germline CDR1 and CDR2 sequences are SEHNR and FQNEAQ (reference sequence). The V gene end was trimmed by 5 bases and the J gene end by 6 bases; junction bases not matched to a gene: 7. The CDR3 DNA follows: TGTGCCAGCAGCGTAGGAGGACAGGCTAATTCACCCCTCCACTTT. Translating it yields CASSVGGQANSPLHF. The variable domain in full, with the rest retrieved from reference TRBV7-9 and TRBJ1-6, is DTGVSQNPRHKITKRGQNVTFRCDPISEHNRLYWYRQTLGQGPEFLTYFQNEAQLEKSRLLSDRFSAERPKGSFSTLEIQRTEQGDSAMYLCASSVGGQANSPLHFGNGTRLTVT.